Below are 15 T cell receptor beta chains sequenced from a single sample in a study of T cell responses to AZD1222 COVID-19 vaccine. Measured with immunoSEQ multiplex PCR; TCRdb has only the in-frame clones, and not every one. The sample yields 110,000 to 150,000 clones, 85% to 90% seen once. Sequenced material: peripheral blood, taken on day 0 of AZD1222 vaccination. Every receptor here comes from an adult in good health.

This CDR3 reads CASRPGQGRVVHGYTF. The CDR3 coding sequence is TGTGCCAGCAGACCAGGACAGGGCCGGGTCGTGCATGGCTACACCTTC. The chain links TRBV5-4 to TRBJ1-2; TRBD1 aligns across 8 bases. Unmatched junction bases numbered 15, after V lost 5 bases and J lost 6 bases. The germline V gene has CDR1 SGHNT and CDR2 YYREEE (reference sequence). The CDR3 extends over 16 amino acids.

V and J are TRBV19 and TRBJ1-3; D is uncertain. Trimming took 5 bases from V and 0 from J, leaving 8 bases between them. Per the germline V gene, CDR1 is LNHDA and CDR2 is SQIVND (reference sequence). The CDR3 sequence is 14 residues long. CDR3 in amino acids: CASSPGNSGNTIYF. The DNA for the CDR3 is TGTGCCAGTAGTCCCGGGAACTCTGGAAACACCATATATTTT.

The J gene is TRBJ2-7, the V gene TRBV3-1 (or the pseudogene TRBV3-2), with 11 bases lining up with TRBD2. CDR1 and CDR2 from the germline V gene are LGHDT and YNNKEL (reference sequence). The CDR3 covers 15 residues. Trimming took 4 bases from V and 7 from J; bases not matched to a gene: 9. CDR3 sequence: CASSLRGTSGLEQYF. In DNA, the CDR3 is TGTGCCAGCAGCCTGCGGGGGACTAGCGGCCTAGAGCAGTACTTC.

The chain combines TRBV7-2 with TRBJ2-2; D not resolved. The CDR3 is 15 residues long. V dropped 6 bases and J dropped 3 bases, with 14 bases sitting between them. Germline CDR1 reads SGHTA; CDR2 reads FQGNSA. The CDR3 reads CASRPTARDTGELFF. The CDR3 nucleotides are TGTGCCAGCAGGCCGACTGCTCGGGACACCGGGGAGCTGTTTTTT.

J is TRBJ2-1 and V is TRBV3-1 (or the pseudogene TRBV3-2); D is perhaps TRBD2 (6 bases). The CDR3 is made up of 14 amino acids. The germline V and J ends were trimmed by 4 bases and 6 bases, with 13 bases remaining between them. Germline lookup yields CDR1 LGHDT and CDR2 YNNKEL (reference sequence). The chain's CDR3 is CASSPSAGSNEQFF. The CDR3 nucleotides are TGTGCCAGCAGCCCATCGGCGGGGTCCAATGAGCAGTTCTTC.

This chain joins TRBV19 and TRBJ2-5; perhaps D is TRBD1 or TRBD2 (5 bases each). Germline V gives CDR1 LNHDA, CDR2 SQIVND (reference sequence). Trimming took off 0 bases at V and 5 bases at J, with 7 bases between the two ends. CDR3 length: 13 amino acids. Written as DNA, the CDR3 is TGTGCCAGTAGTATAGAGAGGGGTGAGACCCAGTACTTC. Translating it yields CASSIERGETQYF.

The genes are TRBV18 and TRBJ2-2, with D possibly being TRBD1 (5 bases). With 6 bases removed from V and 0 bases from J, the gap between germline ends came to 14 bases. Germline loops: CDR1 KGHSH, CDR2 LQKENI. CDR3 length: 16 residues. The CDR3 is CASSPPQGPNTGELFF. CDR3 in DNA: TGTGCCAGCTCCCCGCCGCAGGGCCCGAACACCGGGGAGCTGTTTTTT.

The chain employs TRBV5-1 and TRBJ2-7, with D unresolved. Deletions cut 0 bases from V and 0 bases from J, with 10 bases between. The CDR3 is 15 amino acids. Germline V gene sequence: CDR1 SGHRS, CDR2 YFSETQ. CDR3 sequence: CASSLGPVSSYEQYF. Here the CDR3 DNA reads TGCGCCAGCAGCTTGGGGCCGGTTAGCTCCTACGAGCAGTACTTC.

This chain joins TRBV19 and TRBJ1-5; D remains ambiguous. The CDR3 length is 15 residues. The V end lost 6 bases, the J end lost 3 bases, and 15 bases lay between the germline ends. The germline CDR1 and CDR2 sequences are LNHDA and SQIVND (reference sequence). In DNA, the CDR3 is TGTGCCAGTAGCCCTGCAGACGGCAACAATCAGCCCCAGCATTTT. Translating it yields CASSPADGNNQPQHF.

This clone was counted only a few times. V gene TRBV4-2 combines with J gene TRBJ2-2, with no clear D. Trimming stripped 0 bases from V and 6 bases from J, with 11 bases between. Germline V gene lookup returns CDR1 LGHNA and CDR2 YNFKEQ. The CDR3 has 15 amino acids. For the CDR3, the DNA is TGTGCCAGCAGCCAAGACGAAGGCCTGGCCGGGGAGCTGTTTTTT. As protein: CASSQDEGLAGELFF.

This sequence joins TRBV28 and TRBJ2-7; 13 positions match TRBD2. Germline V gene sequence: CDR1 MDHEN, CDR2 SYDVKM. After removal of 6 bases from V and 3 bases from J, the junction contained 5 bases not matched to a gene. The CDR3 length is 15 residues. The CDR3 reads CASSSGLAGFYEQYF. CDR3 nucleotide sequence: TGTGCCAGCAGCTCGGGACTAGCGGGGTTCTACGAGCAGTACTTC.

The chain carries TRBV7-3 and TRBJ2-3; 8 nucleotides line up with TRBD1. Germline CDR1 SGHTA, CDR2 FQGTGA. J was trimmed by 7 bases and V by 2 bases; bases with no gene match: 5. The CDR3 length is 14 residues. CDR3 residues: CASSLGQGANTQYF. The CDR3 bases are TGTGCCAGCAGCTTAGGACAGGGTGCAAATACGCAGTATTTT.

The V and J genes are TRBV12-3 or TRBV12-4 and TRBJ1-2; the D gene is possibly TRBD1 (5 bases). This CDR3 is built from 12 residues. V was clipped by 8 bases and J by 6 bases, with 13 bases between them. The CDR3 is CASGLQENGYTF. The CDR3 nucleotides read TGTGCCAGCGGCCTACAGGAGAATGGCTACACCTTC.

The genes are TRBV30 and TRBJ1-3, with unresolved D. Trimming took off 5 bases at V and 6 bases at J, with 8 bases between the two ends. Germline V CDR1 and CDR2: GTSNPN, SVGIG (reference sequence). There are 11 residues in the CDR3. The CDR3 reads CAWGSENTIYF. The CDR3 DNA reads as TGTGCCTGGGGATCAGAAAACACCATATATTTT.

V is TRBV9 and J is TRBJ2-3; 9 bases match TRBD1. Germline CDR1 is SGDLS and CDR2 is YYNGEE. After removal of 4 bases from V and 4 bases from J, the junction contained 10 bases not matched to a gene. This CDR3 comprises 16 residues. The CDR3 sequence is CASSSRTGTGSDTQYF. CDR3 DNA: TGTGCCAGCAGCTCCCGGACCGGGACAGGGTCAGATACGCAGTATTTT.